These 2 T cell receptor beta chains were sequenced from one sample in a study of T cells in localized non-small cell lung cancer. The protocol was immunoSEQ multiplex PCR, while the TCRdb copy is restricted to in-frame clones and leaves out a portion. The data contain around 23,000 clones, 88% of them singletons. This specimen consisted of peripheral blood mononuclear cells, obtained before any cancer treatment. Receptors originate from a male donor older than 55 with stage II lung adenocarcinoma.

The chain recombines TRBV19 with TRBJ2-5; weak D call: TRBD1 (6 bases). The J call is doubtful: the DNA matches TRBJ2-7 better. The CDR3 has 14 amino acids. Germline CDR1 reads LNHDA; CDR2 reads SQIVND (reference sequence). The CDR3 region has the DNA TGTGCCAGTAGTAAGGACAGTTGGCGCTACGAGCAGTACTTC. This sequence encodes CASSKDSWRYEQYF.

The chain is built from TRBV21-1 and TRBJ1-2. TRBV21-1 is a pseudogene. This CDR3 contains 13 residues. The CDR3 sequence: CASSKEGTGGYTF. For the CDR3, the DNA is TGTGCCAGCAGCAAAGAGGGGACGGGAGGCTACACCTTC.